Below are 14 T cell receptor beta chains sequenced from a single sample in a study of T cells in Graves' hyperthyroidism and ophthalmopathy. Amplification yielded TCR beta CDR3 regions, with RNA transcripts as the source. HTBI primers were the set used in a first-round RT-PCR of the TCR CDR3. TCRdb processed the multiplex PCR reads anew with MiXCR; each CDR3 protein has one entry. This table holds under 650,000 distinct CDR3 sequences, about a sixth found once. The sequencing input was blood. The receptors here all came from a woman in her thirties with Graves' hyperthyroidism.

This clonotype was observed at least ten times. The chain combines TRBV30 with TRBJ2-2; possible D gene TRBD2, 5 bases. Germline V CDR1 and CDR2: GTSNPN, SVGIG (reference sequence). V lost 7 bases and J lost 2, with 14 bases in between. This CDR3 has 14 amino acids. In DNA form, the CDR3 reads TGTGCCTCCCGAGCGGTAGCAAACACCGGGGAGCTGTTTTTT. Amino acids: CASRAVANTGELFF.

This clonotype occurred many times. V is TRBV9 and J is TRBJ2-5; possibly TRBD1 or TRBD2 for D (7 bases each). The CDR3 runs 14 residues. Germline CDR1 reads SGDLS; CDR2 reads YYNGEE. Between the trimmed V and J ends, which lost 2 bases and 4 bases, there was a span of 12 bases. The DNA of the CDR3 is TGTGCCAGCAGCGTTGCCAGGGGGGGAGAGACCCAGTACTTC. Translated, it gives CASSVARGGETQYF. Full variable domain (remainder filled in from reference TRBV9 and TRBJ2-5): DSGVTQTPKHLITATGQRVTLRCSPRSGDLSVYWYQQSLDQGLQFLIQYYNGEERAKGNILERFSAQQFPDLHSELNLSSLELGDSALYFCASSVARGGETQYFGPGTRLLVL.

The sample holds many counts of this clonotype. The genes are TRBV12-3 or TRBV12-4 and TRBJ2-5; no clear D. The CDR3 length is 13 residues. Deletions cut 3 bases from V and 5 bases from J, with 10 bases between. This CDR3 reads CASSLGSRETQYF. The CDR3 DNA reads TGTGCCAGCAGTTTGGGTAGTAGGGAGACCCAGTACTTC.

The chain joins TRBV28 to TRBJ2-6; unclear D gene. The CDR3 sequence is 15 residues long. The germline CDR1 and CDR2 sequences are MDHEN and SYDVKM. Deletions cut 2 bases from V and 0 bases from J, with 5 bases between. CDR3 loop: CASSLRVSGANVLTF. In nucleotides, the CDR3 is TGTGCCAGCAGTTTAAGGGTCTCTGGGGCCAACGTCCTGACTTTC.

V gene TRBV18 combines with J gene TRBJ2-7, with 13 bases identical to TRBD2. The V and J ends lost 5 bases and 4 bases, in that order; junction bases with no gene match: 8. Germline assignment: CDR1 KGHSH and CDR2 LQKENI. The CDR3 extends over 16 amino acids. In DNA form, the CDR3 reads TGTGCCAGCTCAACTAGGACTAGCGGGAGAGGATACGAGCAGTACTTC. Translating it yields CASSTRTSGRGYEQYF.

Comment on this clonotype: A read error may explain this, as a much larger clone is one base away. V is TRBV11-2 and J is TRBJ2-2; D is perhaps TRBD2 (5 bases). CDR3 length: 14 amino acids. The germline CDR1 and CDR2 sequences are SGHAT and FQNNGV. The CDR3, as DNA: TGTGCCAGCAGCCCCGGGCGACGAGACGGGGAGCCGTTTTTT. Its translation is CASSPGRRDGEPFF.

This clonotype has a count of ten or more. The chain employs TRBV28 and TRBJ1-6; no reliable D call. CDR1 MDHEN and CDR2 SYDVKM come from the germline V gene. Deletions cut 9 bases from V and 3 bases from J, with 15 bases between. The CDR3 loop spans 15 amino acids. The CDR3 DNA reads TGTGCCAGTAATTACCTAGGGAACTATAATTCACCCCTCCACTTT. This translates into CASNYLGNYNSPLHF. Variable domain in full (rest from reference TRBV28 and TRBJ1-6): DVKVTQSSRYLVKRTGEKVFLECVQDMDHENMFWYRQDPGLGLRLIYFSYDVKMKEKGDIPEGYSVSREKKERFSLILESASTNQTSMYLCASNYLGNYNSPLHFGNGTRLTVT.

This clonotype was picked up a small number of times. The chain recombines TRBV13 with TRBJ2-2, with D possibly matching TRBD1 (6 bases). V shed 5 bases and J shed 0 bases, with 10 bases lying between them. CDR3 length: 15 amino acids. CDR1 is PRHDT, CDR2 FYEKMQ, per germline (reference sequence). The CDR3 here is CASSPDSANTGELFF. DNA for the CDR3: TGTGCCAGCAGCCCGGACAGCGCGAACACCGGGGAGCTGTTTTTT. Combining the CDR3 with reference TRBV13 and TRBJ2-2 gives the whole variable domain AAGVIQSPRHLIKEKRETATLKCYPIPRHDTVYWYQQGPGQDPQFLISFYEKMQSDKGSIPDRFSAQQFSDYHSELNMSSLELGDSALYFCASSPDSANTGELFFGEGSRLTVL.

This clonotype was seen many times. The CDR3 spells CASSFGTSGRTDTQYF. CDR3 bases: TGTGCCAGCAGTTTCGGGACTAGCGGGCGCACAGATACGCAGTATTTT. The gene calls are TRBV11-2 and TRBJ2-3; 12 nucleotides line up with TRBD2. Germline V CDR1 and CDR2: SGHAT, FQNNGV. Losses at the gene ends were 6 bases for V and 1 base for J; bases not matched to a gene: 5. This CDR3 region has 16 residues.

Ten or more counts support this clonotype. V is TRBV11-3 and J is TRBJ2-1; 9 bases match TRBD1. There are 16 residues in the CDR3. The V and J ends lost 3 bases and 5 bases, in that order; junction bases with no gene match: 8. Germline V gene lookup returns CDR1 SGHNT and CDR2 YENEEA. The CDR3 DNA reads as TGTGCCAGCAGCTTGAGACCGGGACAGGGAAACAATGAGCAGTTCTTC. It translates to CASSLRPGQGNNEQFF.

The gene calls are TRBV18 and TRBJ2-5, with 7 bases matching TRBD1. There are 15 residues in the CDR3. Germline V gene data show CDR1 as KGHSH and CDR2 as LQKENI. After removal of 1 base from V and 2 bases from J, the junction contained 4 bases not matched to a gene. CDR3 bases: TGTGCCAGCTCACCACTACAGGGGCCTCAAGAGACCCAGTACTTC. It specifies CASSPLQGPQETQYF.

This clonotype has a count of ten or more. The chain recombines TRBV2 with TRBJ1-2; 7 bases fit TRBD1. This CDR3 has 14 residues. Unmatched junction bases numbered 7, after V lost 5 bases and J lost 4 bases. The germline V gene has CDR1 SNHLY and CDR2 FYNNEI. The CDR3 loop reads CASSRDSLIYGYTF. CDR3 coding DNA: TGTGCCAGCAGTCGGGACAGCCTTATCTATGGCTACACCTTC.

This clonotype has only a few counts. The chain has TRBV14 and TRBJ2-1; TRBD2 aligns across 12 bases. With V trimmed by 3 bases and J by 6 bases, 6 bases remained unmatched. CDR3 size: 16 residues. The germline V gene has CDR1 SGHDN and CDR2 FVKESK. DNA of the CDR3: TGTGCCAGCAGCCACCGAACTAGCGGGAGGACCAATGAGCAGTTCTTC. It translates to CASSHRTSGRTNEQFF.

This clonotype was counted ten times or more. The chain has TRBV6-1 and TRBJ1-2; tentatively, D is TRBD1 (6 bases). Trimming shortened V by 6 bases and J by 4 bases, and 12 bases separated the two germline ends. Germline CDR1 MNHNS, CDR2 SASEGT. This CDR3 has 13 residues. The CDR3 region has the DNA TGTGCCAGCAGGGACAGTGGGGGCTATGGCTACACCTTC. This gives the protein CASRDSGGYGYTF.